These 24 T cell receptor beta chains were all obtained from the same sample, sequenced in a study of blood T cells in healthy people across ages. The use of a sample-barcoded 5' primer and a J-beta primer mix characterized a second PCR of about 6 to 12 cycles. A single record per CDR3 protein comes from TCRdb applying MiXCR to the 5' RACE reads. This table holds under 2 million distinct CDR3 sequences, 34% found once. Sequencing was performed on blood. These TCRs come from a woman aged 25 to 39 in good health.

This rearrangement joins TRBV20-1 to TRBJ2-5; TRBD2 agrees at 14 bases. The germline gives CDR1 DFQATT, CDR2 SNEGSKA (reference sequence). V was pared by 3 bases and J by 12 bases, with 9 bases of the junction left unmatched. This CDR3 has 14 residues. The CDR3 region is CSARGLAGEDEKYF. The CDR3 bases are TGCAGTGCTAGGGGACTAGCGGGAGAGGACGAGAAGTACTTC.

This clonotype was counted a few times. This CDR3 is CASSYRWTQGSVNTEAFF. DNA of the CDR3: TGTGCCAGCAGTTACAGGTGGACACAAGGGTCGGTGAACACTGAAGCTTTCTTT. V usage is TRBV6-5 and J usage is TRBJ1-1; tentatively, D is TRBD1 (5 bases). The CDR3 consists of 18 residues. V was shortened by 2 bases and J by 0 bases, with 19 bases between the two germline ends. The germline V gene encodes CDR1 MNHEY and CDR2 SVGAGI.

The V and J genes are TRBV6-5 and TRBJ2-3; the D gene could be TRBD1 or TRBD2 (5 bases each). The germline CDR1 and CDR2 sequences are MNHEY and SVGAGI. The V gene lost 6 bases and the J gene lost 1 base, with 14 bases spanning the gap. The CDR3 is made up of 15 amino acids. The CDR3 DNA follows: TGTGCCAGCAGACAACGGGACGATGGCACAGATACGCAGTATTTT. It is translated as CASRQRDDGTDTQYF.

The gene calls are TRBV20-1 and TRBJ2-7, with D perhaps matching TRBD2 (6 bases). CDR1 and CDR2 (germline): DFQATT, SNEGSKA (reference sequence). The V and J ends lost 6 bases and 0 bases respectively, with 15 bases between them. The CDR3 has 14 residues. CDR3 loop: CSAKLARSSYEQYF. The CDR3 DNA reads TGCAGTGCCAAGCTAGCGAGGAGCTCCTACGAGCAGTACTTC.

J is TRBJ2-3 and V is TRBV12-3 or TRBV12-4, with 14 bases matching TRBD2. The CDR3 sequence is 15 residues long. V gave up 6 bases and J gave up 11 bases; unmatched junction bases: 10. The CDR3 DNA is TGTGCCAGCAGCCCGACTAGCGGGGGGGCAAATATGCAGTATTTT. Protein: CASSPTSGGANMQYF.

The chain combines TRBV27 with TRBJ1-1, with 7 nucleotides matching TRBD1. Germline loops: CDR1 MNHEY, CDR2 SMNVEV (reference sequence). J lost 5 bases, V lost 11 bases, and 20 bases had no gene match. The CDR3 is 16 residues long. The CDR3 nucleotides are TGTGCCCCCGTACCATGGACAGGCGGATTGGATACTGAAGCTTTCTTT. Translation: CAPVPWTGGLDTEAFF.

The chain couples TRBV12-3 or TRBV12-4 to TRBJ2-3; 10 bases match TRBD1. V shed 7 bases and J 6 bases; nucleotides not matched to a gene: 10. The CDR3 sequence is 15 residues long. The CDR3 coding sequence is TGTGCCAGCACTCCGGGACAGGGGATTTCGGATACGCAGTATTTT. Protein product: CASTPGQGISDTQYF.

The chain's CDR3 is CASSVQGAGWDTQYF. In nucleotides, the CDR3 is TGTGCCAGCAGTGTACAGGGGGCCGGATGGGATACGCAGTATTTT. J is TRBJ2-3 and V is TRBV12-3 or TRBV12-4, with 9 bases fitting TRBD1. This CDR3 is 15 amino acids long. J gave up 6 bases and V 5 bases, and 9 bases lay outside the gene matches.

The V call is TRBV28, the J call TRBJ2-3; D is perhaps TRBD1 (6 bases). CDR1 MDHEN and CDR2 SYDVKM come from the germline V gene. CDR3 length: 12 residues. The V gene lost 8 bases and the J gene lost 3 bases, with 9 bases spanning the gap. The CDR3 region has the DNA TGTGCCAGCGAGACAGGTACAGATACGCAGTATTTT. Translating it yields CASETGTDTQYF.

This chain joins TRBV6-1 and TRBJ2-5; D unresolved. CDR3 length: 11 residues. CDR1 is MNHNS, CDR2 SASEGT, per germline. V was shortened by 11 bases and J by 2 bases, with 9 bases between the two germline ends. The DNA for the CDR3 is TGTGCCTGCCTCGGACAAGAGACCCAGTACTTC. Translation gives CACLGQETQYF.

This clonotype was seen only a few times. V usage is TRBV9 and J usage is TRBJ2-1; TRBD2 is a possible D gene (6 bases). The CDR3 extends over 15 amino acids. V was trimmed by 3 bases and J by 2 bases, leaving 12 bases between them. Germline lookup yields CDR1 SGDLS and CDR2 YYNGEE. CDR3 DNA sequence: TGTGCCAGCAGCGCCCGGGAGACCACCTACAATGAGCAGTTCTTC. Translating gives CASSARETTYNEQFF.

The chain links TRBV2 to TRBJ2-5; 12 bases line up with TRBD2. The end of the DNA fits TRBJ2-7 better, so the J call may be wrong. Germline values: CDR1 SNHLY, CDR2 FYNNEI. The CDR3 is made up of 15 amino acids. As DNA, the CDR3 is TGTGCCAGCACCCTGACTAGCGGGAGTCCCGCCGAGCAGTACTTC. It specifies CASTLTSGSPAEQYF.

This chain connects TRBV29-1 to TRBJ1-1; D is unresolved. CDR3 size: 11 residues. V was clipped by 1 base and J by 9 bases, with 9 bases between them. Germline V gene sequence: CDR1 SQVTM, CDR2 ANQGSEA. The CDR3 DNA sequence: TGCAGCGTTGAAGTGGGTGATAAAGCTTTCTTT. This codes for CSVEVGDKAFF.

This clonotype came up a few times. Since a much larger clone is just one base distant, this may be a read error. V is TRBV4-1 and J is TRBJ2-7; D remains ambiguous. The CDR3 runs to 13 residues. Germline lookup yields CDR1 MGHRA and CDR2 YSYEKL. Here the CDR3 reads CANSPNGRDEQYF. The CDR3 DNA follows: TGCGCCAACAGCCCGAATGGAAGGGACGAGCAGTACTTC.

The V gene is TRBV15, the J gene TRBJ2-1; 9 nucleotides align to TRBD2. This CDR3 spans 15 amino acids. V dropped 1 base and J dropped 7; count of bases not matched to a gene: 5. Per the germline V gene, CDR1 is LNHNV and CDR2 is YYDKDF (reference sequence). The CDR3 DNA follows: TGTGCCACCAGCAGAGTCGGCGGGAGGGCAAATGAGCAGTTCTTC. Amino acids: CATSRVGGRANEQFF.

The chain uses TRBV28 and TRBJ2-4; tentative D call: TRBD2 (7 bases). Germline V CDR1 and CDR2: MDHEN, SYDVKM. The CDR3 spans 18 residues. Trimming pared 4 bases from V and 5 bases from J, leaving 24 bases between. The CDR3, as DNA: TGTGCCAGCAGTTCCGAGAGGGTGAATAAGGGGGGGCAAAACATTCAGTACTTC. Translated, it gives CASSSERVNKGGQNIQYF.

Here the CDR3 DNA reads TGTGCCAGCACCGTGACAGGGCCCAACACTGAAGCTTTCTTT. Translated, it gives CASTVTGPNTEAFF. This chain uses TRBV6-2 or TRBV6-3 with TRBJ1-1; TRBD1 aligns across 7 bases. Unmatched junction bases numbered 7, after V lost 7 bases and J lost 2 bases. The germline V gene has CDR1 MNHEY and CDR2 SVGEGT. This CDR3 has 14 residues.

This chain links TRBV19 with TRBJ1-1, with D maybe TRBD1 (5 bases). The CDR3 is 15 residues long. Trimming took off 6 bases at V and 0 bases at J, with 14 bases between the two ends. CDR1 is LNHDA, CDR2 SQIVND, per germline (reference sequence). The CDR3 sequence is CASSSGAGVNTEAFF. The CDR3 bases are TGTGCCAGTAGCTCTGGGGCAGGAGTGAACACTGAAGCTTTCTTT.

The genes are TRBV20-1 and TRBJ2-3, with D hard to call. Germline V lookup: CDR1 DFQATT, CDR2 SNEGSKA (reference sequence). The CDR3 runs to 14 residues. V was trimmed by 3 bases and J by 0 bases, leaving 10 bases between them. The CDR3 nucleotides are TGCAGTGCTAGGCACCAGCTCAGCACAGATACGCAGTATTTT. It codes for CSARHQLSTDTQYF.

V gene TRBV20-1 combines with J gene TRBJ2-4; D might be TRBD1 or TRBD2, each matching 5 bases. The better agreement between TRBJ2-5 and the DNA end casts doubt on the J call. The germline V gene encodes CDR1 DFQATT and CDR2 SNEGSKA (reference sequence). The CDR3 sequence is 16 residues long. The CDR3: CSARGPRGTGGETQYF. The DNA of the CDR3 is TGCAGTGCTAGAGGCCCCCGAGGGACCGGCGGAGAGACCCAGTACTTC.

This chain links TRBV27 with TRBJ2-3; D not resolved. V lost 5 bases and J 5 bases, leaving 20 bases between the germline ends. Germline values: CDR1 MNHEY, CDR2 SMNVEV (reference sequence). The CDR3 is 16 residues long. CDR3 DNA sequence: TGTGCCAGCAGTCCCGGGTCGACGAATTGGATAGATACGCAGTATTTT. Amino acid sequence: CASSPGSTNWIDTQYF.

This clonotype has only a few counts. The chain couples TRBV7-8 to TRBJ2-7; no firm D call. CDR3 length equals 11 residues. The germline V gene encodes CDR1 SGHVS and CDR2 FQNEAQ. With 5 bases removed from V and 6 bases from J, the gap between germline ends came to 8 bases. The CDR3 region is CASSPISEQYF. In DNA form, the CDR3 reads TGTGCCAGCAGCCCAATCTCCGAGCAGTACTTC.

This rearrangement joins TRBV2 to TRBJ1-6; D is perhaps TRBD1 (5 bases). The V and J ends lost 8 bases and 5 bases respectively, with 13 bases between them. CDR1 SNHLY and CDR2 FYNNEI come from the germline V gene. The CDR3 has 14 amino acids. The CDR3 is CASRPGGDNSPLHF. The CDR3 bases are TGTGCCAGCCGGCCAGGAGGGGATAATTCACCCCTCCACTTT.

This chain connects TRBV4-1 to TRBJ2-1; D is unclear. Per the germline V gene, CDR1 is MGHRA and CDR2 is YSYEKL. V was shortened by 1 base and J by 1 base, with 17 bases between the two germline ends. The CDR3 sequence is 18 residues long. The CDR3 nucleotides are TGCGCCAGCAGCCAAGCGGCGGCCGAACCATTATCCTACAATGAGCAGTTCTTC. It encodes CASSQAAAEPLSYNEQFF.